Each of the 25 T cell receptor beta chains below was sequenced from the same sample in a study of blood T cells in healthy people across ages. Alongside a J-beta primer mix, a sample-barcoded 5' primer served in a second PCR lasting about 7 to 12 cycles. MiXCR, applied by TCRdb to the 5' RACE reads, yields one record per CDR3 protein. The table shows 1 million or so distinct CDR3 sequences, with 40% to 45% occurring only once. The specimen was blood. These TCRs come from a woman aged 55-69 years in good health.

The V gene is TRBV27, the J gene TRBJ1-2; tentative D call: TRBD1 (5 bases). V dropped 6 bases and J dropped 0 bases, with 8 bases sitting between them. This CDR3 comprises 13 residues. In germline, CDR1 is MNHEY, CDR2 SMNVEV (reference sequence). The CDR3 DNA reads TGTGCCAGCAGGGGGCTGACTAACTATGGCTACACCTTC. This gives the protein CASRGLTNYGYTF.

This chain links TRBV28 with TRBJ2-3; D might be TRBD2 (7 bases). The CDR3 contains 15 residues. Trimming removed 9 bases at V and 9 bases at J, with 25 bases between. From germline, CDR1 is MDHEN and CDR2 SYDVKM. CDR3 sequence: CASNLGGQGMRTQYF. The CDR3 DNA is TGTGCCAGTAATTTGGGGGGGCAGGGCATGCGGACGCAGTATTTT.

This clonotype was picked up a small number of times. The V call is TRBV20-1, the J call TRBJ2-7; 7 bases line up with TRBD2. The CDR3 runs 14 residues. Germline CDR1 and CDR2: DFQATT and SNEGSKA (reference sequence). Trimming took 6 bases from V and 0 from J; bases not matched to a gene: 8. The CDR3 nucleotides read TGCAGTGCCCTAGCGGTAGGCGGCTCCTACGAGCAGTACTTC. Translated, it gives CSALAVGGSYEQYF.

The genes are TRBV4-3 and TRBJ2-1, with D perhaps TRBD1 (6 bases). The germline V gene encodes CDR1 LGHNA and CDR2 YSLEER. CDR3 size: 15 residues. Trimming removed 0 bases from V and 4 bases from J, with 10 bases in between. The CDR3 spells CASSQDATGYNEQFF. The CDR3 DNA is TGCGCCAGCAGCCAAGATGCGACAGGATACAATGAGCAGTTCTTC.

V is TRBV5-1 and J is TRBJ1-1; D perhaps matches TRBD1 (6 bases). With 3 bases removed from V and 4 bases from J, the gap between germline ends came to 10 bases. Germline CDR1 reads SGHRS; CDR2 reads YFSETQ. This CDR3 contains 13 residues. CDR3 DNA sequence: TGCGCCAGCAGCTCTGGAGGGGGCACTGAAGCTTTCTTT. It encodes CASSSGGGTEAFF.

J is TRBJ2-3 and V is TRBV5-1; D is undetermined. CDR3 length: 16 residues. With 0 bases removed from V and 0 bases from J, the gap between germline ends came to 11 bases. In germline, CDR1 is SGHRS, CDR2 YFSETQ. CDR3 bases: TGCGCCAGCAGCTTGGAGGCAAGCCAAAGCACAGATACGCAGTATTTT. Its translation: CASSLEASQSTDTQYF.

The chain recombines TRBV5-5 with TRBJ2-3; 7 nucleotides agree with TRBD1. This CDR3 spans 15 amino acids. The trim removed 0 bases at V and 6 bases at J, leaving 7 bases unmatched. The germline V gene has CDR1 SGHKS and CDR2 YYEKEE (reference sequence). The CDR3 loop is CASSLDGTAMDTQYF. The CDR3 DNA follows: TGTGCCAGCAGCTTGGACGGGACAGCTATGGATACGCAGTATTTT. Combining the CDR3 with reference TRBV5-5 and TRBJ2-3 gives the whole variable domain DAGVTQSPTHLIKTRGQQVTLRCSPISGHKSVSWYQQVLGQGPQFIFQYYEKEERGRGNFPDRFSARQFPNYSSELNVNALLLGDSALYLCASSLDGTAMDTQYFGPGTRLTVL.

For the CDR3, the DNA is TGTGCCAGCAGTTACACACCTCGGGACAGGGTTAGCGAGCAGTACTTC. It is translated as CASSYTPRDRVSEQYF. The rearrangement joins TRBV27 to TRBJ2-4; 9 bases align to TRBD1. The end of the DNA is better explained by TRBJ2-7, so the J call may be wrong. The V gene's germline CDR1 is MNHEY and CDR2 SMNVEV (reference sequence). The CDR3 totals 16 residues.

The V gene is TRBV7-2, the J gene TRBJ2-5; D possibly uses TRBD1 or TRBD2 (5 bases each). Germline CDR1 SGHTA, CDR2 FQGNSA. This CDR3 spans 14 amino acids. The ends were cut back, 6 bases at V and 11 bases at J, with 22 bases in the middle. CDR3 in amino acids: CASSRGLAKGEQYF. The CDR3 DNA reads TGTGCCAGCAGTCGAGGACTCGCTAAAGGGGAGCAGTACTTC.

This chain connects TRBV20-1 to TRBJ2-1; maybe TRBD1 (6 bases). Trimming stripped 3 bases from V and 8 bases from J, with 17 bases between. The germline V gene has CDR1 DFQATT and CDR2 SNEGSKA (reference sequence). This CDR3 has 14 residues. The CDR3 is CSASPQGWPDEQFF. CDR3 in DNA: TGCAGTGCTAGCCCACAGGGTTGGCCCGATGAGCAGTTCTTC.

The chain couples TRBV5-1 to TRBJ2-1; the D gene could be TRBD1 or TRBD2 (6 bases each). CDR1 and CDR2 from the germline V gene are SGHRS and YFSETQ. CDR3 length: 16 residues. Trimming stripped 4 bases from V and 4 bases from J, with 18 bases between. The CDR3 spells CASSQRGEIAYNEQFF. For the CDR3, the DNA is TGCGCCAGCAGCCAAAGGGGGGAAATCGCTTACAATGAGCAGTTCTTC.

This clonotype was detected ten times or more. The J gene is TRBJ2-7, the V gene TRBV5-1; D gene unclear. Germline assignment: CDR1 SGHRS and CDR2 YFSETQ. V lost 0 bases and J 3 bases, leaving 10 bases between the germline ends. CDR3 length: 14 residues. For the CDR3, the DNA is TGCGCCAGCAGCTTGGATTCCAACCGCTACGAGCAGTACTTC. It translates to CASSLDSNRYEQYF.

CDR3 region: CSVISDLYGYTF. The CDR3 DNA reads TGCAGCGTTATCTCCGACCTTTATGGCTACACCTTC. The V and J genes are TRBV29-1 and TRBJ1-2; D is undetermined. The germline V gene has CDR1 SQVTM and CDR2 ANQGSEA. The CDR3 covers 12 residues. V was cut by 5 bases and J by 5 bases, with 12 bases left in between.

This clonotype showed up just a few times. CDR3 region: CSARRQDPLAKNIQYF. Written as DNA, the CDR3 is TGCAGTGCTAGGAGACAGGATCCCTTAGCCAAAAACATTCAGTACTTC. J is TRBJ2-4 and V is TRBV20-1, with a tentative D call TRBD1 (6 bases). The V and J ends lost 3 bases and 0 bases respectively, with 15 bases between them. Germline V CDR1 and CDR2: DFQATT, SNEGSKA (reference sequence). The CDR3 is 16 amino acids.

Turning to this clonotype: A much larger clone lies a single base off, so this may be a read error. This chain uses TRBV15 with TRBJ1-1, with D unclear. Germline V CDR1 and CDR2: LNHNV, YYDKDF (reference sequence). The CDR3 covers 11 residues. V was trimmed by 3 bases and J by 3 bases, leaving 2 bases between them. DNA for the CDR3: TGTGCCACCAGCAGGGACACTGAAGCTTTCTTT. This translates into CATSRDTEAFF.

This chain links TRBV9 with TRBJ2-1; tentative D call: TRBD1 (6 bases). This CDR3 is built from 14 residues. With 4 bases removed from V and 5 bases from J, the gap between germline ends came to 13 bases. CDR1 is SGDLS and CDR2 is YYNGEE in the germline V gene. DNA of the CDR3: TGTGCCAGCAGCCTCCGGGACAACAACAATGAGCAGTTCTTC. Translated: CASSLRDNNNEQFF.

This clonotype was seen a single time. The V call is TRBV25-1, the J call TRBJ2-1; 8 positions match TRBD2. The J call is uncertain, as TRBJ2-7 better fits the DNA end. The CDR3 totals 15 residues. Germline lookup yields CDR1 MGHDK and CDR2 SYGVNS. The CDR3 is CASSEISGNYNEQYF. CDR3 sequence (DNA): TGTGCCAGCAGTGAAATTAGCGGGAACTACAATGAGCAGTACTTC.

This clonotype has a handful of counts. The rearrangement uses TRBV29-1 and TRBJ2-3; TRBD1 matches 7 bases. Germline assignment: CDR1 SQVTM and CDR2 ANQGSEA. The CDR3 spans 12 residues. J was trimmed by 3 bases and V by 6 bases; bases with no gene match: 3. The CDR3 sequence: CSVKQGTDTQYF. The CDR3 DNA reads as TGCAGCGTGAAACAGGGGACAGATACGCAGTATTTT.

This clonotype was observed a handful of times. J is TRBJ2-3 and V is TRBV20-1, with D perhaps TRBD2 (6 bases). There are 13 residues in the CDR3. The germline V gene encodes CDR1 DFQATT and CDR2 SNEGSKA (reference sequence). V was clipped by 5 bases and J by 2 bases, with 11 bases between them. This CDR3 reads CSAHSGTTDTQYF. The CDR3 region has the DNA TGCAGTGCTCATAGCGGAACCACAGATACGCAGTATTTT.

This clonotype is a singleton in its sample. This chain uses TRBV4-1 with TRBJ2-1, with D maybe TRBD2 (6 bases). The DNA end is more similar to TRBJ2-7, so the J call may be wrong. CDR3 size: 17 residues. Germline V gene data show CDR1 as MGHRA and CDR2 as YSYEKL. The CDR3 DNA sequence: TGCGCCAGCAGCCATCCCCGAGGAGGGGTCTCCTCCAATGAGCAGTACTTC. Translated: CASSHPRGGVSSNEQYF.

This clonotype turned up a few times. The chain combines TRBV6-6 with TRBJ2-1, with a possible D match to TRBD1 (6 bases). This CDR3 comprises 12 residues. Looked up from germline, CDR1 is MNHNY and CDR2 is SVGAGI (reference sequence). Trimming shortened V by 5 bases and J by 8 bases, and 10 bases separated the two germline ends. The CDR3 DNA follows: TGTGCCAGCAGTCACAGGGTTGATGAGCAGTTCTTC. Protein: CASSHRVDEQFF.

This clonotype showed up just a few times. The rearrangement joins TRBV10-2 to TRBJ2-7; possible D gene TRBD2, 5 bases. Deletions cut 6 bases from V and 4 bases from J, with 13 bases between. The CDR3 totals 13 residues. CDR1 and CDR2 (germline): WSHSY, SAAADI. The CDR3 protein is CASSDAWEYEQYF. CDR3 bases: TGCGCCAGCAGCGACGCCTGGGAGTACGAGCAGTACTTC.

This chain uses TRBV6-6 with TRBJ1-1, with D tentatively TRBD1 (5 bases). Trimming removed 7 bases at V and 0 bases at J, with 15 bases between. Germline V gene data show CDR1 as MNHNY and CDR2 as SVGAGI (reference sequence). The CDR3 is made up of 15 amino acids. Here the CDR3 DNA reads TGTGCCAGCACCCTCGGGGGAGATATGAACACTGAAGCTTTCTTT. It codes for CASTLGGDMNTEAFF.

This clonotype was counted at least ten times. J is TRBJ2-1 and V is TRBV2, with 7 nucleotides matching TRBD2. The germline gives CDR1 SNHLY, CDR2 FYNNEI. This CDR3 region has 16 residues. V was pared by 5 bases and J by 0 bases, with 7 bases of the junction left unmatched. CDR3 amino acids: CASSRTGTTSYNEQFF. CDR3 coding DNA: TGTGCCAGCAGTCGTACCGGGACTACCTCCTACAATGAGCAGTTCTTC.

The J gene is TRBJ1-1, the V gene TRBV9; D gene unclear. The CDR3 covers 17 residues. V was clipped by 3 bases and J by 0 bases, with 18 bases between them. Per the germline V gene, CDR1 is SGDLS and CDR2 is YYNGEE. CDR3 amino acids: CASSGMKLQKMNTEAFF. The CDR3 nucleotides are TGTGCCAGCAGCGGGATGAAATTACAGAAAATGAACACTGAAGCTTTCTTT.